This TCR beta chain was observed in a study of T cells in Graves' hyperthyroidism and ophthalmopathy. Turning to the study itself: Peripheral blood was obtained at initial diagnosis, preceding any treatment.

Template material for amplifying TCR beta CDR3 regions consisted of RNA transcripts. A first-round RT-PCR of the TCR CDR3 used the HTBI primer set. TCRdb recomputed calls from the multiplex PCR reads with MiXCR, one row per CDR3 protein. The table has 450,000 to 600,000 distinct CDR3 sequences, about 20% seen once; the top ten hold roughly 47%. Germline V gene lookup returns CDR1 SNHLY and CDR2 FYNNEI. The CDR3 length is 15 residues. J gave up 6 bases and V 5 bases, and 8 bases lay outside the gene matches. This clonotype has a count of ten or more. The J gene is TRBJ1-4, the V gene TRBV2, with 8 bases aligning to TRBD1. The clonotype originates from a man aged 40-49 years with Graves' ophthalmopathy. Sequencing used blood. This chain's CDR3 is CASSTPGGGHEKLFF. In nucleotides, the CDR3 is TGTGCCAGCAGTACCCCAGGGGGCGGCCATGAAAAACTGTTTTTT.